This TCR beta chain was identified in a study of PD-1 blockade in mismatch repair-deficient tumors. On the study more broadly: All were previously treated, progressing patients with about twelve mismatch repair-deficient cancer types.

Remarks on this clone: No antigen is known for it.

TCRdb's table, derived via immunoSEQ multiplex PCR, lists solely in-frame clones and lacks some. In the table there are 30,000 to 40,000 clones, approximately 81% of which are singletons. General study points: Tumor-resident clones, often undetectable pretreatment in blood, expanded then contracted after pembrolizumab.

CDR1 and CDR2 (germline): SGHAT, FQNNGV. Trimming took 5 bases from V and 7 from J, leaving 9 bases between them. This CDR3 comprises 12 residues. TCRs were sequenced from a few patients responding to pembrolizumab. The chain joins TRBV11-2 to TRBJ2-1; weak D call: TRBD2 (6 bases). The sequence was obtained from an adult with mismatch repair-deficient cancer. The source material was peripheral blood, sampled about 81 weeks after starting pembrolizumab. The CDR3 region is CASSGDWNEQFF. In nucleotides, the CDR3 is TGTGCCAGCAGCGGGGACTGGAATGAGCAGTTCTTC.